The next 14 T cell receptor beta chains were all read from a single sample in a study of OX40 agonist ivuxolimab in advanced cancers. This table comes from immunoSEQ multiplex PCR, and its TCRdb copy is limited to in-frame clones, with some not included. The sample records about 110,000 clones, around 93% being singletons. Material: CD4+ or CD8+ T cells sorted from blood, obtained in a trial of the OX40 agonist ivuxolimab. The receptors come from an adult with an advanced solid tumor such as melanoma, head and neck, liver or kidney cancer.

In DNA form, the CDR3 reads TGCGCCAGCAGCTTGGAGGAGGGGGGTCCCTACGAGCAGTACTTC. Protein sequence: CASSLEEGGPYEQYF. V usage is TRBV5-1 and J usage is TRBJ2-7, with D perhaps given as TRBD1 or TRBD2 (6 bases each). From germline, CDR1 is SGHRS and CDR2 YFSETQ. The CDR3 runs 15 residues. Trimming left V 0 bases short and J 2 bases short, with 12 bases between.

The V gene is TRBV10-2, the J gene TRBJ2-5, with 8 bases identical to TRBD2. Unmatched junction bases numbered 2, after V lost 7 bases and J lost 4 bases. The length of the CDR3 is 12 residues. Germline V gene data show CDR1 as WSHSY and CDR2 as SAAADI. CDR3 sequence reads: CASNGGGETQYF. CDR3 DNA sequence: TGCGCCAGCAACGGGGGGGGAGAGACCCAGTACTTC.

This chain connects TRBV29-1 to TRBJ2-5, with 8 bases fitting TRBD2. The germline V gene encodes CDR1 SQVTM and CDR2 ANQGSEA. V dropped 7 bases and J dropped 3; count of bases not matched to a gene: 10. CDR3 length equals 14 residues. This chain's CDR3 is CSAWGSGKEETQYF. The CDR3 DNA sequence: TGCAGCGCCTGGGGTAGCGGGAAGGAAGAGACCCAGTACTTC.

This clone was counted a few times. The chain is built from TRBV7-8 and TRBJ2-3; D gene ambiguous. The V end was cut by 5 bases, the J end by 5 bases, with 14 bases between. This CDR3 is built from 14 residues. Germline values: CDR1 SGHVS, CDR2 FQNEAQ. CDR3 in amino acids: CASSPGVIGDTQYF. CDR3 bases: TGTGCCAGCAGCCCCGGAGTTATTGGAGATACGCAGTATTTT.

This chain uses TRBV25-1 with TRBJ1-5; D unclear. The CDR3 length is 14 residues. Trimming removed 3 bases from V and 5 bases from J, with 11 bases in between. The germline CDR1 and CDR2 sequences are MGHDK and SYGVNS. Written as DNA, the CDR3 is TGTGCCAGCAGTGAGGAGGGAAGAGATCAGCCCCAGCATTTT. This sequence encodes CASSEEGRDQPQHF. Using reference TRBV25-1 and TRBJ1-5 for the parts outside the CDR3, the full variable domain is EADIYQTPRYLVIGTGKKITLECSQTMGHDKMYWYQQDPGMELHLIHYSYGVNSTEKGDLSSESTVSRIRTEHFPLTLESARPSHTSQYLCASSEEGRDQPQHFGDGTRLSIL.

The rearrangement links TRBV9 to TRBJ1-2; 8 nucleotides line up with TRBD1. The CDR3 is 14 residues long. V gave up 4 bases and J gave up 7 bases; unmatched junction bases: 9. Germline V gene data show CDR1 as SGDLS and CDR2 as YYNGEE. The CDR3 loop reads CASSHRGALGGYTF. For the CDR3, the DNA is TGTGCCAGCAGCCACAGGGGGGCGTTAGGTGGCTACACCTTC.

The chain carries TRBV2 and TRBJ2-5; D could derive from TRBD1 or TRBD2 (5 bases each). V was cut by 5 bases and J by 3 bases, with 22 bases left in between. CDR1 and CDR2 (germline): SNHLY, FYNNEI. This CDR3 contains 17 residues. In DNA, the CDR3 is TGTGCCAGCAGTTTGAACCCTGGGACCCTAAAGGAAGAGACCCAGTACTTC. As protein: CASSLNPGTLKEETQYF. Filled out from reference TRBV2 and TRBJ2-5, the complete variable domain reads EPEVTQTPSHQVTQMGQEVILRCVPISNHLYFYWYRQILGQKVEFLVSFYNNEISEKSEIFDDQFSVERPDGSNFTLKIRSTKLEDSAMYFCASSLNPGTLKEETQYFGPGTRLLVL.

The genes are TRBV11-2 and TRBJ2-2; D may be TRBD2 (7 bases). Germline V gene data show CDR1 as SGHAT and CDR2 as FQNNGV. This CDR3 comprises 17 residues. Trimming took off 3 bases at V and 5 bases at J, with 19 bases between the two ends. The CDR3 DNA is TGTGCCAGCAGCTTTGGTGGGGGGGCCCGGGGAACCGGGGAGCTGTTTTTT. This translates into CASSFGGGARGTGELFF.

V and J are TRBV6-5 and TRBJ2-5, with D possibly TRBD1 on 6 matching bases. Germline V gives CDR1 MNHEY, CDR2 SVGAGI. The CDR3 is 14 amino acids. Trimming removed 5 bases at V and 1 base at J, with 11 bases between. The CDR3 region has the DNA TGTGCCAGCAGTAGGGACACCGGCCAAGAGACCCAGTACTTC. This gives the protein CASSRDTGQETQYF.

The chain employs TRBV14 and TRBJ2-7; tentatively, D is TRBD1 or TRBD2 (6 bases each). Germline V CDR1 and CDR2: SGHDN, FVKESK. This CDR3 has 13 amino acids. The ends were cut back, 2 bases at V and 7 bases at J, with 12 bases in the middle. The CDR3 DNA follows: TGTGCCAGCAGCCAACCACAGGGAGGTGAGCAGTACTTC. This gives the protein CASSQPQGGEQYF.

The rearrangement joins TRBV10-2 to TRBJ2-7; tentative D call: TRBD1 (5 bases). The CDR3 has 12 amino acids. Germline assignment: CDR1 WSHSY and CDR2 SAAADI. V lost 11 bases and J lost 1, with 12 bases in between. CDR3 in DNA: TGCGCCTGCGAAGGGGTGTCCTACGAGCAGTACTTC. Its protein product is CACEGVSYEQYF.

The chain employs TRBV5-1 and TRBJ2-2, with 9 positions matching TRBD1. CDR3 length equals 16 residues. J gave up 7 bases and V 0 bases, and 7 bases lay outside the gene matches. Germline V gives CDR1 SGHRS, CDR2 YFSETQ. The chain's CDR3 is CASSLAVQGANGELFF. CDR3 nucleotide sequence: TGCGCCAGCAGCTTGGCCGTACAGGGGGCTAACGGGGAGCTGTTTTTT.

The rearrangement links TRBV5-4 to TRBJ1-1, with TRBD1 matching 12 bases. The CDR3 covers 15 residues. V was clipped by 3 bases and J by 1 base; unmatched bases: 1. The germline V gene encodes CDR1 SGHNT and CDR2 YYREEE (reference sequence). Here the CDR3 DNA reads TGTGCCAGCAGCTGGGGACAGGGGGCGAACACTGAAGCTTTCTTT. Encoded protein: CASSWGQGANTEAFF.

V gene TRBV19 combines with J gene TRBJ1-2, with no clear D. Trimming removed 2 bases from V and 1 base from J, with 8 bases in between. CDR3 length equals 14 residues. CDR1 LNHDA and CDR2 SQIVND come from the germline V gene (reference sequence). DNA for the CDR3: TGTGCCAGTAGTATAACCCCCGGTAACTATGGCTACACCTTC. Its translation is CASSITPGNYGYTF.